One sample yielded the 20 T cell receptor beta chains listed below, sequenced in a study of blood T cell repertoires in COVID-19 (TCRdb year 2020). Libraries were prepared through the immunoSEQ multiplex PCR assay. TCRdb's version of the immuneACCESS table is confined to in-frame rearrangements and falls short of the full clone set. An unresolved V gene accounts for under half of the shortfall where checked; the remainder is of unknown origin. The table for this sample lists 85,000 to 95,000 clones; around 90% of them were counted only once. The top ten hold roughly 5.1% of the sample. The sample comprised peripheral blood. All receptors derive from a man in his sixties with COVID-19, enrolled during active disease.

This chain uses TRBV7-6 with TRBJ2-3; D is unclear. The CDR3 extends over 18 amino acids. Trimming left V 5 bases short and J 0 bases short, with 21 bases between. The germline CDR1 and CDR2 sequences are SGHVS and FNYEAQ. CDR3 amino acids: CASSKPVRGTYSTDTQYF. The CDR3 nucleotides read TGTGCCAGCAGCAAACCCGTGAGAGGCACATATAGCACAGATACGCAGTATTTT.

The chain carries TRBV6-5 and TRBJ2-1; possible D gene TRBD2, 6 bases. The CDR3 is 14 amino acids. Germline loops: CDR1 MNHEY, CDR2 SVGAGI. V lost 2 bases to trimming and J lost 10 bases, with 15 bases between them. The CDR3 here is CASSYTLYAGEQFF. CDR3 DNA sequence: TGTGCCAGCAGTTACACCCTATATGCGGGAGAGCAGTTCTTC.

The CDR3 DNA reads as TGTGCCAGCAGCTACACAGATACGCAGTATTTT. Translating it yields CASSYTDTQYF. The chain couples TRBV3-1 (or the pseudogene TRBV3-2) to TRBJ2-3, with D hard to call. There are 11 residues in the CDR3. CDR1 is LGHDT, CDR2 YNNKEL, per germline (reference sequence). V gave up 5 bases and J gave up 2 bases, with 2 bases separating them.

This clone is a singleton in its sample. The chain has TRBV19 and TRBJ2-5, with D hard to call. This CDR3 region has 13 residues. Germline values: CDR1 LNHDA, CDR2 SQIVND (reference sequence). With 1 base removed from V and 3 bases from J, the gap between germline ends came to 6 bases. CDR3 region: CASSIGSEETQYF. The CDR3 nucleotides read TGTGCCAGTAGTATAGGGTCAGAAGAGACCCAGTACTTC.

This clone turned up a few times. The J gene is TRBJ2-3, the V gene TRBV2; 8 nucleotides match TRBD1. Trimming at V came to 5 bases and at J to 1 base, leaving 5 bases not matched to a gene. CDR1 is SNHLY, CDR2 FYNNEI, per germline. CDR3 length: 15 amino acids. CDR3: CASSLDRDRTDTQYF. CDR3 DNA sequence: TGTGCCAGCAGTCTGGACAGGGACCGCACAGATACGCAGTATTTT.

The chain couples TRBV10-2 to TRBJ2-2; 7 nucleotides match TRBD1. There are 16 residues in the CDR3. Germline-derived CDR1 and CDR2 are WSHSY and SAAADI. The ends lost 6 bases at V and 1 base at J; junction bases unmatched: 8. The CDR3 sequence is CASRALGTENTGELFF. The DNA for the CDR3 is TGCGCCAGCAGAGCCCTCGGGACAGAGAACACCGGGGAGCTGTTTTTT.

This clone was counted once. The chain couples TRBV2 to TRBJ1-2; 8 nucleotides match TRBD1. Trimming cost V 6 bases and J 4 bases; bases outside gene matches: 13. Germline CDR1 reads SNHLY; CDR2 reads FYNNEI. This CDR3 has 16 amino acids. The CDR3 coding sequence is TGTGCCAGCAGGGCGGCGGAGACAGGGGTTTTCTATGGCTACACCTTC. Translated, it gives CASRAAETGVFYGYTF. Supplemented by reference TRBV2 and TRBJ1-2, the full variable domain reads EPEVTQTPSHQVTQMGQEVILRCVPISNHLYFYWYRQILGQKVEFLVSFYNNEISEKSEIFDDQFSVERPDGSNFTLKIRSTKLEDSAMYFCASRAAETGVFYGYTFGSGTRLTVV.

The CDR3 sequence: CASSLGQGSSNQPQHF. The CDR3 nucleotides are TGTGCCAGCAGCTTGGGCCAGGGGTCTAGCAATCAGCCCCAGCATTTT. The chain carries TRBV5-6 and TRBJ1-5; tentative D call: TRBD1 (6 bases). CDR3 length: 16 residues. The V end lost 0 bases, the J end lost 0 bases, and 10 bases lay between the germline ends. Germline-derived CDR1 and CDR2 are SGHDT and YYEEEE.

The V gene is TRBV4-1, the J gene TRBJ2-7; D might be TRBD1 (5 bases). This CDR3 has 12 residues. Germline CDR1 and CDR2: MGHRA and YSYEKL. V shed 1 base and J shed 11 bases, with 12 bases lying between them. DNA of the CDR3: TGCGCCAGCAGCCAAGTGGGGCTGCGAAAGTACTTC. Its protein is CASSQVGLRKYF.

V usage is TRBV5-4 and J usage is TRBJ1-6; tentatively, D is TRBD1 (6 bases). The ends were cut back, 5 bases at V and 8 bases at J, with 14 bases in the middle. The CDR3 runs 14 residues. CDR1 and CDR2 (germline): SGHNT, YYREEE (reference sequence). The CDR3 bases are TGTGCCAGCAGTTCACAGGGTATGGATTCACCCCTCCACTTT. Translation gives CASSSQGMDSPLHF.

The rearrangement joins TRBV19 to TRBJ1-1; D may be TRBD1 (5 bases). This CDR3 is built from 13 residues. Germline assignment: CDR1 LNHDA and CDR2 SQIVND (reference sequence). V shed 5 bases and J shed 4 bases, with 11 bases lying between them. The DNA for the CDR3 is TGTGCCAGTAGTTCGGGGGAGGGCACTGAAGCTTTCTTT. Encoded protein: CASSSGEGTEAFF.

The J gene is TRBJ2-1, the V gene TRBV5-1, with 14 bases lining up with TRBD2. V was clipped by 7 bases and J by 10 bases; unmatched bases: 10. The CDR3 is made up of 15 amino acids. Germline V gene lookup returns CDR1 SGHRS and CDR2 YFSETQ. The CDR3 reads CASGRGLAGVFEQFF. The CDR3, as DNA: TGCGCCAGCGGCCGGGGACTAGCGGGAGTTTTCGAGCAGTTCTTC. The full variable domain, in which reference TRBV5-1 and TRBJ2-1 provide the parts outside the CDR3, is KAGVTQTPRYLIKTRGQQVTLSCSPISGHRSVSWYQQTPGQGLQFLFEYFSETQRNKGNFPGRFSGRQFSNSRSEMNVSTLELGDSALYLCASGRGLAGVFEQFFGPGTRLTVL.

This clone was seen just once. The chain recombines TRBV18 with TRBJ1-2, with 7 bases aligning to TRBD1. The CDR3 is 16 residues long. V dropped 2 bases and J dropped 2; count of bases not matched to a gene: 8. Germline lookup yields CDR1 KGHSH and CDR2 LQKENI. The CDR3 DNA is TGTGCCAGCTCACCAGAGACAGGGTATTTGAACTATGGCTACACCTTC. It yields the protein CASSPETGYLNYGYTF.

The CDR3 spells CASSQVAARGRPYF. The CDR3, as DNA: TGCGCCAGCAGCCAAGTCGCGGCCCGTGGCCGCCCGTACTTC. The chain carries TRBV4-1 and TRBJ2-5; D not certain. Per germline, CDR1 MGHRA and CDR2 YSYEKL. This CDR3 is 14 amino acids long. The ends were cut back, 1 base at V and 13 bases at J, with 19 bases in the middle.

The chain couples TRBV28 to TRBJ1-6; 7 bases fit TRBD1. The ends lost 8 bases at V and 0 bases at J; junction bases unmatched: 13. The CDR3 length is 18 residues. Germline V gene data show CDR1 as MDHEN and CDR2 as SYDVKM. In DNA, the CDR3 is TGTGCCAGCCTTGGGACAGCTTCTTCGAGCTCCTATAATTCACCCCTCCACTTT. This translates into CASLGTASSSSYNSPLHF.

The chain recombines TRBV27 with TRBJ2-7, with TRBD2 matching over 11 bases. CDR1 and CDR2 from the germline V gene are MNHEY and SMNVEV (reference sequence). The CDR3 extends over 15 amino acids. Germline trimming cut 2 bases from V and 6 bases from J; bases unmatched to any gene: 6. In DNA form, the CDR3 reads TGTGCCAGCAGTTTAACCTTAGCGGGAGGGCTCGAGCAGTACTTC. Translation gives CASSLTLAGGLEQYF.

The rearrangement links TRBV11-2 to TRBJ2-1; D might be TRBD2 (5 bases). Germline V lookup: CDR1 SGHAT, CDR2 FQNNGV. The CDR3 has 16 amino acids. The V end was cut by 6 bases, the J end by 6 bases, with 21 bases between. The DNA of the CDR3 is TGTGCCAGCAGTCCCAGAAGAGGGCAGGTTGCCAATGAGCAGTTCTTC. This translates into CASSPRRGQVANEQFF.

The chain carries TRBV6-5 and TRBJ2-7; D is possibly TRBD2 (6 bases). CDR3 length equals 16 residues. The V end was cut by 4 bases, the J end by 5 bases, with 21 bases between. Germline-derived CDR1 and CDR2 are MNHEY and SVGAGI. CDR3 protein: CASSSGRRENVHEQYF. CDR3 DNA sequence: TGTGCCAGCAGTTCGGGCAGGAGGGAGAACGTCCACGAGCAGTACTTC.

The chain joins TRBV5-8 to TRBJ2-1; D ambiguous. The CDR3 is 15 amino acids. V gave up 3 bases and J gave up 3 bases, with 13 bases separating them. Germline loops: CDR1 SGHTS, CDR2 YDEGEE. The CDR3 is CASSSEPYFYNEQFF. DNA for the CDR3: TGTGCCAGCAGCTCTGAGCCGTATTTCTACAATGAGCAGTTCTTC.

The CDR3 DNA reads TGTGCCAGCAGCCAATCGGCAGGCCCCCAAGAGACCCAGTACTTC. This gives the protein CASSQSAGPQETQYF. V is TRBV16 and J is TRBJ2-5; D remains ambiguous. The germline CDR1 and CDR2 sequences are KGHSY and FQNENV. V lost 0 bases and J 1 base, leaving 9 bases between the germline ends. This CDR3 region has 15 residues. Combining the CDR3 with reference TRBV16 and TRBJ2-5 gives the whole variable domain GEEVAQTPKHLVRGEGQKAKLYCAPIKGHSYVFWYQQVLKNEFKFLISFQNENVFDETGMPKERFSAKCLPNSPCSLEIQATKLEDSAVYFCASSQSAGPQETQYFGPGTRLLVL.